This T cell receptor beta chain was obtained from a study of blood T cell repertoires in COVID-19. Here immunoSEQ multiplex PCR was the method, and the copy in TCRdb shows in-frame clones only, minus some. The table records 400,000 or so clones, less than 95% of them present only once. CDR1 and CDR2 (germline): SGHVS, FQNEAQ. This CDR3 region has 15 residues. J was trimmed by 5 bases and V by 3 bases; bases with no gene match: 3. The receptor was derived from a man between 18 and 35 years old who had recovered from COVID-19. The chain uses TRBV7-8 and TRBJ2-1; 11 positions agree with TRBD2. Sequencing input: PBMCs or T cells enriched from blood (not recorded which). The CDR3 DNA sequence: TGTGCCAGCAGCTTGGCGGGACTAGCGGACAATGAGCAGTTCTTC. Amino acid sequence: CASSLAGLADNEQFF.